The 8 T cell receptor beta chains presented below share a single source sample, sequenced in a study of T-cell reconstitution after alpha-beta-depleted transplantation in children. The TCRbeta library incorporated unique molecular identifiers. MiXCR, applied by TCRdb to the PCR reads, yields one record per CDR3 protein. The repertoire includes approximately 500,000 distinct CDR3 sequences, under 12% of them detected once, and about 2% sits in the top ten. The material was PBMCs, obtained before TCRalphabeta/CD19-depleted stem cell transplant. The source of these receptors is a child aged 2 to 10 with inherited bone marrow failure, due to receive a stem cell transplant.

The V and J genes are TRBV19 and TRBJ2-4; 8 bases are shared with TRBD1. The germline gives CDR1 LNHDA, CDR2 SQIVND (reference sequence). The CDR3 loop spans 15 amino acids. V shed 6 bases and J 5 bases; nucleotides not matched to a gene: 9. In DNA, the CDR3 is TGTGCCAGTAGGCGCCTTTGGGGACAGGAAAACATTCAGTACTTC. Translating gives CASRRLWGQENIQYF.

A remark on this clonotype: A read error is possible here, since a much larger clone lies one base away. The CDR3 coding sequence is TGCAGCGGGACTAGTGCGGATACGCAGTATTTT. Translated, it gives CSGTSADTQYF. This chain joins TRBV29-1 and TRBJ2-3; TRBD2 matches at 7 bases. CDR3 size: 11 residues. J gave up 6 bases and V 7 bases, and 4 bases lay outside the gene matches. Germline V lookup: CDR1 SQVTM, CDR2 ANQGSEA.

In this sample, this clonotype turned up many times. This chain connects TRBV12-3 or TRBV12-4 to TRBJ1-1; 7 nucleotides agree with TRBD1. The ends lost 5 bases at V and 4 bases at J; junction bases unmatched: 10. The CDR3 totals 15 residues. DNA of the CDR3: TGTGCCAGCAGTCCCCCCGGGACAGTGGGCACTGAAGCTTTCTTT. It translates to CASSPPGTVGTEAFF.

This clonotype has ten or more counts. The CDR3 DNA is TGCAGTGCGCGTTTAGGACTAGCGGGAGTTAGAACAGATACGCAGTATTTT. This encodes CSARLGLAGVRTDTQYF. The genes are TRBV20-1 and TRBJ2-3; 13 nucleotides line up with TRBD2. J gave up 3 bases and V 6 bases, and 12 bases lay outside the gene matches. Per germline, CDR1 DFQATT and CDR2 SNEGSKA (reference sequence). This CDR3 region has 17 residues.

This clonotype appeared many times. V usage is TRBV12-3 or TRBV12-4 and J usage is TRBJ1-3, with TRBD1 as a possible D gene (5 bases). The CDR3 runs 18 residues. V was shortened by 0 bases and J by 0 bases, with 15 bases between the two germline ends. The CDR3 DNA is TGTGCCAGCAGTTTAGCGGTACAGGTTGAAAGCTCTGGAAACACCATATATTTT. Translation: CASSLAVQVESSGNTIYF.

This clonotype showed up just a few times. J is TRBJ2-3 and V is TRBV7-8; 8 bases agree with TRBD2. The germline V gene encodes CDR1 SGHVS and CDR2 FQNEAQ. V lost 5 bases and J lost 6; bases outside the gene matches: 10. This CDR3 region has 15 residues. CDR3 in amino acids: CASSPRLARRDTQYF. For the CDR3, the DNA is TGTGCCAGCAGCCCCCGACTAGCGAGACGTGATACGCAGTATTTT.

This clonotype was seen a few times. The chain joins TRBV12-3 or TRBV12-4 to TRBJ2-1; no definite D call. Trimming took off 8 bases at V and 8 bases at J, with 13 bases between the two ends. The CDR3 sequence is 12 residues long. DNA for the CDR3: TGTGCCAGCGCTGTGAGACACCATGAGCAGTTCTTC. Translating gives CASAVRHHEQFF.

In its sample, this clonotype was seen many times. V and J are TRBV5-1 and TRBJ2-1; D is unresolved. Germline CDR1 reads SGHRS; CDR2 reads YFSETQ. This CDR3 is 13 amino acids long. Trimming removed 0 bases at V and 7 bases at J, with 8 bases between. CDR3 region: CASSLEARNEQFF. The CDR3 region has the DNA TGCGCCAGCAGCTTGGAAGCGCGGAATGAGCAGTTCTTC. Together with reference TRBV5-1 and TRBJ2-1, the CDR3 gives the full variable domain: KAGVTQTPRYLIKTRGQQVTLSCSPISGHRSVSWYQQTPGQGLQFLFEYFSETQRNKGNFPGRFSGRQFSNSRSEMNVSTLELGDSALYLCASSLEARNEQFFGPGTRLTVL.